This TCR beta chain was identified in a study of shared clonotypes between healthy human individuals. Background on the study: Two women and a few men aged 18 to 49 served as donors.

Sequencing was performed with immunoSEQ multiplex PCR; in TCRdb, only in-frame clones are kept and a portion is missing. This sample has hundreds of thousands of clones, with about 74% found just once. Those who donated, Caucasian adults without exception, all lived in Nashville, Tennessee. The length of the CDR3 is 15 residues. Trimming pared 5 bases from V and 6 bases from J, leaving 20 bases between. Germline assignment: CDR1 SEHNR and CDR2 FQNEAQ (reference sequence). Study-level points and caveats: Clonotype sharing across donors was expected to vary with sequencing depth.

As regards this clone: Its antigen is unknown.

The origin of this receptor is a woman aged 30 to 39 in good health. The sample consisted of memory CD4+ T cells sorted from blood. Subset meaning: CD45RA-negative fraction. The V gene is TRBV7-9, the J gene TRBJ2-7; the D is unclear. As DNA, the CDR3 is TGTGCCAGCAGCCCACCTCTCCCCGAGCCGGCCGAGCAGTACTTC. Protein: CASSPPLPEPAEQYF.